This TCR beta chain is from a study of T cell responses to AZD1222 COVID-19 vaccine. This clone has only one observation. Its antigen is currently unknown. General study results and limits: Clonal diversity was possibly underestimated, and white British individuals and females predominated among donors.

The V gene lost 2 bases and the J gene lost 1 base, with 6 bases spanning the gap. Germline CDR1 is MNHEY and CDR2 is SVGEGT. The CDR3 contains 13 residues. TCRdb keeps only in-frame clones here, not all; method: immunoSEQ multiplex PCR. The table has 80,000 to 95,000 clones, roughly 90% seen once. The V call is TRBV6-2 or TRBV6-3, the J call TRBJ2-7, with D unclear. This TCR was sampled from an adult who received the AZD1222 COVID-19 vaccine. The sample consisted of peripheral blood, taken 28 days after the second AZD1222 dose. In DNA form, the CDR3 reads TGTGCCAGCAGTTACGGGCAGTCCTACGAGCAGTACTTC. Translation: CASSYGQSYEQYF.